This T cell receptor (beta chain) was identified during a study of blood T cells in healthy people across ages (dated by TCRdb to about 2015). About the study as a whole: In model experiments, template switching captured about one uniquely barcoded TCR beta cDNA molecule for every two T cells. Using deep sequencing normalized with unique cDNA molecular identifiers, the study measured how TCR beta repertoire diversity changes with age. Four age groups were formed from the donors: young (average approximately 15 years), middle-aged (approximately 42), aged (62) and long-lived (82). To avoid experimental bias, donors of different ages were distributed randomly across sequencing lanes. Using the same blood draw, the study looked at two additional independent replicas of 1 million unique cDNA reads for two donors, one aged 18 to 30 and the other aged 80 or older.

As for this clonotype: This receptor's antigen is unknown. The junction shows a germline mismatch at one end, possibly a read error.

Donors were a few dozen systemically healthy Caucasian individuals from Russia aged roughly 6 to 100 years. Each donor gave around 9.9 milliliters of peripheral blood, collected into EDTA-treated Vacutainer tubes. Ficoll-Paque density-gradient centrifugation was used to isolate PBMCs, with at least 7 million obtained per sample. Total RNA, at least 6 micrograms per sample, was extracted from PBMCs with Trizol reagent. For every donor, an aliquot of PBMCs went through flow cytometry to measure the percentages of naive CD45RAhigh/CD27high T cells. The receptor library was made with 5' RACE. The instrument was an Illumina HiSeq 2500. A second PCR of 7 to 11 cycles was performed with a sample-barcoded 5' primer and a J-beta primer mix. A unique molecular identifier was introduced onto each TCR beta cDNA molecule by a template-switch 5' adaptor carrying 12 random nucleotides. Each sample yielded at least 2.5 million CDR3-containing paired-end reads. First-strand cDNA synthesis was performed from all RNA using the Mint cDNA synthesis kit, with priming by a TRBC-specific oligonucleotide. Following uracil-DNA glycosylase treatment, all cDNA underwent a first 18-cycle PCR with the universal primers M1SS and BC2_uni_R. Under the source paper's analysis protocol: For normalization, 1 million high-quality reads were randomly selected from each sample, with every read carrying a distinct molecular identifier. Reads with shared molecular identifiers were discarded instead of being binned into consensus sequences. MiTCR, set to a Q25 quality threshold and the strictest error-elimination algorithm, was used for CDR3 identification, clonotype clustering and error correction. A nonparametric unseen species model with Euler transformation was used to estimate lower-bound total TCR beta diversity. The raw public data were reprocessed by TCRdb itself: fastp quality trimming at Q25, MiXCR clonotype calling, in-frame beta chains only. Rows with one shared CDR3 protein collapse into an entry with the most common genes and DNA. TCRdb's processing, not the authors', yielded these V and J calls. This sample holds about 1.4 million distinct CDR3 sequences; roughly 59% were observed only once. Roughly 7% of the sample belongs to the ten largest clones.

The investigation overall reported the following: A strong correlation was found between observed TCR beta diversity and the percentage of naive T cells measured by flow cytometry. Compared with the aged group, more naive CD4+ T cells, fewer expanded clones and increased TCR diversity were shown by the long-lived group, suggesting age selection. Estimates of total diversity based on one million sequenced T cells were regarded as lower bounds and as underestimates. Donor CMV infection status was unknown, potentially confounding age-related changes in expanded clonotypes. Bulk unsorted PBMC profiling prevented conclusive comparison of naive and antigen-experienced compartments. As age increased, observed TCR beta diversity per million T cells dropped in a roughly linear way, and a significant reduction was already evident by age 40.

Material: blood. This clonotype was sampled from a man aged 18 to 35 in good health.

The DNA sequence follows: TGTGCTAGCAGTTTAGGGACTAACCCCAATGAGCAGTTCTTC. Its protein reads: CASSLGTNPNEQFF. In this chain, TRBV27 is recombined with TRBJ2-1, with 7 bases aligning to TRBD2. Spanning cysteine to phenylalanine, the CDR3 consists of 14 amino acids. CDR3 DNA only is kept here, 42 bases in frame from base 1. As encoded in the germline V gene (reference sequence), CDR1 is MNHEY while CDR2 is SMNVEV.